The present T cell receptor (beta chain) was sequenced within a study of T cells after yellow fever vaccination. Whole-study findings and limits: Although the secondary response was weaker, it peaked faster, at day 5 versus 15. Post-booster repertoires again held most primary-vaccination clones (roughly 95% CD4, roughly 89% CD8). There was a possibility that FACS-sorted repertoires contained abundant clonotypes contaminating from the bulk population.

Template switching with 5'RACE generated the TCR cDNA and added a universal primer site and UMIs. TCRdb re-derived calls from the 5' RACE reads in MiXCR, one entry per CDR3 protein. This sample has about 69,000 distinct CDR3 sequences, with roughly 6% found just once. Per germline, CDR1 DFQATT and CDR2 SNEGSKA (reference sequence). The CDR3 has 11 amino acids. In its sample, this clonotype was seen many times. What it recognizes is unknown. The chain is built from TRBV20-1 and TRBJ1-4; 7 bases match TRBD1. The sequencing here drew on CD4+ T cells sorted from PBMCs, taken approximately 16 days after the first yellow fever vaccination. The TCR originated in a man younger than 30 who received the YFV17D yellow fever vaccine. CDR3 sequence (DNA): TGCATAGCAGGGGGAGGAGAAAAACTGTTTTTT. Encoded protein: CIAGGGEKLFF.